These T cell receptor beta chains were read from a single sample in a study of T cells in Graves' hyperthyroidism and ophthalmopathy. TCRdb re-analysed the multiplex PCR reads in MiXCR, keeping a single row per CDR3 protein. The table lists 400,000 or so distinct CDR3 sequences, over 12% of them singletons, with about 21% in the top ten. Material: blood. All receptors come from a woman aged 55-75 years with Graves' ophthalmopathy. Both conserved end residues are part of each CDR3. The D gene is left open where the match is weak. Clone size is shown for a subset of rows, as once, few, many or a class of expanded clone.

TRBD1	TRBV18	many	TRBJ2-1	TGTGCCAGCTCACCGGACAGGGAAGATGAGCAGTTCTTC	CASSPDREDEQFF
.	TRBV6-1	many	TRBJ2-3	TGTGCCAGCAGTGAATCTATGGCCCGCACAGATACGCAGTATTTT	CASSESMARTDTQYF
.	TRBV7-9	many	TRBJ2-7	TGTGCCAGCAGCTTAAATCCTCACTTAATACAGGGTCCCTACGAGCAGTACTTC	CASSLNPHLIQGPYEQYF
.	TRBV5-6	many	TRBJ2-7	TGTGCCAGCACCATTGACAGATACGAGCAGTACTTC	CASTIDRYEQYF
TRBD1	TRBV7-6	.	TRBJ1-1	TGTGCCAGCAGCTTCGGACAGGGGACTGGCACTGAAGCTTTCTTT	CASSFGQGTGTEAFF
.	TRBV27	many	TRBJ1-6	TGTGCCAGCAGCCGGGGCCAGAATAATTCACCCCTCCACTTT	CASSRGQNNSPLHF
.	TRBV5-6	.	TRBJ1-5	TGTGCCAGCAGCTTGGCGGGTGGTCATCAGCCCCAGCATTTT	CASSLAGGHQPQHF
TRBD1	TRBV6-1	many	TRBJ2-2	TGTGCCAGCAGCCTCTGGGACAGCGGCACCGGGGAGCTGTTTTTT	CASSLWDSGTGELFF
TRBD2	TRBV20-1	.	TRBJ2-1	TGCAGTGCTAGGTGGGCGGGAGTAGAGACCCAGTTCTTC	CSARWAGVETQFF
TRBD2	TRBV29-1	many	TRBJ2-7	TGCAGCGTTGAATTGGACGGCGGACTAGCGGGAGGGCCTCGCGAGCAGTACTTC	CSVELDGGLAGGPREQYF
TRBD2	TRBV30	.	TRBJ2-2	TGTGCGTTACTGGCGGGAGGACCCGGGGAGCTGTTTTTT	CALLAGGPGELFF
TRBD2	TRBV2	.	TRBJ2-4	TGTGCCAGCAACCTTAGCGGGAGTAGTTCCAAAAACATTCAGTACTTC	CASNLSGSSSKNIQYF
.	TRBV20-1	many	TRBJ1-1	TGCAGTGCTAGAGGAACCGCGAACACTGAAGCTTTCTTT	CSARGTANTEAFF
TRBD2	TRBV5-1	many	TRBJ2-7	TGCGCCAGCAGCGGGGGGACTAGCGGCTACGAGCAGTACTTC	CASSGGTSGYEQYF
TRBD1	TRBV12-3/TRBV12-4	many	TRBJ2-3	TGTGCCAGCAGTCGGACAGGGGAACGGACAGATACGCAGTATTTT	CASSRTGERTDTQYF
.	TRBV12-3/TRBV12-4	once	TRBJ1-3	TGTGCCAGCAGTTTAGGGAGCGGGGGAAACACCATATATTTT	CASSLGSGGNTIYF
TRBD1	TRBV11-2	many	TRBJ2-2	TGTGCCAGCAGCTTAGACACCGACAGGGGGGCCGGGGAGCTGTTTTTT	CASSLDTDRGAGELFF
TRBD2	TRBV7-2	many	TRBJ2-3	TGTGCCAGCAACTTACTAGCGGGCACAGATACGCAGTATTTT	CASNLLAGTDTQYF
.	TRBV20-1	many	TRBJ2-5	TGCAGTGCTAGCCCCGGGCCGCCCCAAGGGACCCAGTACTTC	CSASPGPPQGTQYF
TRBD1	TRBV6-2/TRBV6-3	many	TRBJ2-7	TGTGCCAGCAAGCGGACAGGGAGCTACGAGCAGTACTTC	CASKRTGSYEQYF
.	TRBV24-1	many	TRBJ1-5	TGTGCCACCAGTGACCCCGGTGGAGTGGGAAATCAGCCCCAGCATTTT	CATSDPGGVGNQPQHF